What follows are 5 T cell receptor beta chains derived from one specimen sequenced in a study of T cell clusters in autoimmune cytopenias. Some 34,000 genome equivalents of blood DNA were amplified for TRB. One tube held mixed TRB-A and TRB-B primer pools for touch-down PCR. TCRdb derives one entry per CDR3 protein from the multiplex PCR reads, leaving out DNA. The sample has approximately 10,000 distinct CDR3 sequences. Sample: peripheral blood. These receptors all stem from a human donor with an autoimmune cytopenia or autoimmune hepatitis (not recorded which).

This clonotype is classed as medium-sized by frequency. V and J are TRBV6-1 and TRBJ2-1; TCRdb's D call of TRBD1 is untestable without DNA. This CDR3 has 16 residues. Germline values: CDR1 MNHNS, CDR2 SASEGT. The CDR3 here is CASSESLWGGRNEQFF.

According to its frequency, this clonotype is medium-sized. The chain couples TRBV27 to TRBJ2-6; the D call from TCRdb, TRBD2, cannot be confirmed without DNA. The CDR3 is 18 amino acids. CDR1 MNHEY and CDR2 SMNVEV come from the germline V gene (reference sequence). The CDR3 reads CASTPRWALLSGANVLTF.

The chain combines TRBV5-1 with TRBJ2-5; as DNA is missing, the TRBD2 call by TCRdb cannot be tested. The CDR3 is made up of 16 amino acids. The germline CDR1 and CDR2 sequences are SGHRS and YFSETQ. CDR3 sequence reads: CASSLSTSGGGETQYF.

This clonotype is identified as medium-sized from frequency. The rearrangement links TRBV5-5 to TRBJ2-2; TCRdb proposes TRBD1, but this gene call is untestable without DNA. This CDR3 has 15 amino acids. The germline gives CDR1 SGHKS, CDR2 YYEKEE (reference sequence). CDR3 residues: CASSLRTGDTGELFF.

This clonotype counts as medium-sized by frequency. V is TRBV6-6 and J is TRBJ2-7; TCRdb's D call of TRBD2 is untestable without DNA. Germline V lookup: CDR1 MNHNY, CDR2 SVGAGI (reference sequence). This CDR3 comprises 14 residues. The CDR3 sequence: CASRVTSGDYEQYF.